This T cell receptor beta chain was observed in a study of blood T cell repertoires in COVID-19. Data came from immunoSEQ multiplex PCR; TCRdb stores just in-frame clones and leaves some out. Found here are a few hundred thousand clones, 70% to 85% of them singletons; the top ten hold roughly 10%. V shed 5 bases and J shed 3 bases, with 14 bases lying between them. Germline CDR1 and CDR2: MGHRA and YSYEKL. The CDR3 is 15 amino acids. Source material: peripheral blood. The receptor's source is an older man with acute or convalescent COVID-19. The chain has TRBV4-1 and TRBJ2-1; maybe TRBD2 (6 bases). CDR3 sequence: CASSNTTRIYNEQFF. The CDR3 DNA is TGCGCCAGCAGCAATACGACTAGAATCTACAATGAGCAGTTCTTC.